The 3 T cell receptor beta chains presented below share a single source sample, sequenced in a study of blood T cell repertoires in COVID-19. Sequencing used immunoSEQ multiplex PCR; TCRdb keeps in-frame clones, though not all of them. The table shows about 37,000 clones, with about 89% occurring only once. The sequenced sample consisted of peripheral blood. The receptors come from a human donor in a cohort sampled during active COVID-19.

The chain combines TRBV7-2 with TRBJ2-1; the D gene is possibly TRBD2 (6 bases). CDR3 length: 13 residues. In germline, CDR1 is SGHTA, CDR2 FQGNSA. Trimming left V 8 bases short and J 6 bases short, with 14 bases between. CDR3 amino acids: CASDRRGSNEQFF. CDR3 sequence (DNA): TGTGCCAGCGACCGGCGGGGCTCCAATGAGCAGTTCTTC. Based on the CDR3 plus reference TRBV7-2 and TRBJ2-1, the full variable domain is GAGVSQSPSNKVTEKGKDVELRCDPISGHTALYWYRQSLGQGLEFLIYFQGNSAPDKSGLPSDRFSAERTGGSVSTLTIQRTQQEDSAVYLCASDRRGSNEQFFGPGTRLTVL.

The V call is TRBV9, the J call TRBJ2-3; 12 bases fit TRBD2. V shed 3 bases and J 6 bases; nucleotides not matched to a gene: 5. Germline V lookup: CDR1 SGDLS, CDR2 YYNGEE. This CDR3 spans 15 amino acids. In DNA form, the CDR3 reads TGTGCCAGCAGCGCTAGCGGGGGGGCCCAGGATACGCAGTATTTT. This encodes CASSASGGAQDTQYF.

V is TRBV6-2 or TRBV6-3 and J is TRBJ2-3, with TRBD2 as a possible D gene (6 bases). The CDR3 covers 15 residues. V was trimmed by 2 bases and J by 4 bases, leaving 13 bases between them. Germline values: CDR1 MNHEY, CDR2 SVGEGT. The CDR3 DNA follows: TGTGCCAGCAGTTACGTCCAGGGACTGGCAGATACGCAGTATTTT. Translated: CASSYVQGLADTQYF.